This T cell receptor (beta chain) was sequenced in a study of cytomegalovirus exposure and HLA in healthy donors listed by TCRdb under 2017. Regarding the study in general: An earlier analysis of more than 550 of the donors reported 250 to 300 Gb of sequence data and around 100 million unique TCR beta sequences obtained from about 170 million T cells. The number of typed donors differed by locus: roughly 629-640 for A, B, C, DRB1 and DQB1; approximately 530 for DQA1; approximately 610 for DPA1; and about 450 for DPB1. Of the 300 to 450 genotyped donors, about 80% fell in the genetic ancestry cluster associated with self-reported Caucasian donors. Class I and class II HLA loci were covered by the typing at four-digit resolution. In an earlier analysis of 587 of the donors, high-throughput TCR beta sequencing was used to judge whether each TCR beta V gene segment behaved as functional or pseudogenic. Among a few hundred genotyped donors of the cohort, an average of roughly 240,000 unique TCR beta nucleotide sequences were sequenced per donor, roughly 20% of them non-productive. Along with the approximately 700-subject first cohort, a separate validation cohort of around 110 different subjects was used. The later analysis used no new phenotypic data to find candidate immune exposures, relying instead on TCR beta sequences and their occurrence across donors. All discovery cohort repertoires had been generated using a single sequencing platform. In a later genetic analysis, genome-wide SNP genotypes for about 60% of the 666 donors were used, and that subset was treated as a discovery cohort. Using immunosequencing, the study profiled T cell repertoires from 640 or so subjects and related those repertoires to cytomegalovirus serostatus. To predict cytomegalovirus infection status, the study combined high-throughput TCR immunosequencing, statistical association of individual TCRs with disease status, and machine learning. In a later analysis, previously published TCR beta repertoires from 670 or so donors were re-analyzed and high-resolution HLA genotyping was added so that TCR occurrence patterns could be studied. The study aimed to test whether signatures of past pathogen exposure could be identified by cataloging public T cell receptors. Because of strong linkage in the cohort, five DR-DQ haplotypes were treated as single units for association and clustering. An early release that covered around 590 HLA-typed donors contained around 330 gigabases of sequencing data and around 85 million unique TCR sequences. Alongside the repertoire data, information on donor age, sex, ethnicity and CMV serostatus was compiled. Results and caveats for the whole study, not just this receptor: In a later genetic analysis, fewer N-insertions in productive TCRs were reported among donors in an Asian-associated ancestry cluster than the approximately 670-donor mean. Correlated functional status among segregating V segments might reflect linkage disequilibrium, but an unknown experimental factor could not be ruled out. A further reported finding was that TCR beta sequences accurately predicted the HLA-A and HLA-B alleles for most subjects in the first cohort. Cytomegalovirus status was reported to be diagnosed by the classifier with high specificity and sensitivity in both the original and validation cohorts. It was suggested by the authors that the approach could potentially be generalized to other disease states and immunological phenotypes. In a later analysis, 16,951 TCR beta sequences were associated with specific HLA alleles at a false discovery rate of 0.05. The sequencing pipeline was judged likely to have produced a cluster of highly shared sequence variants as a technical artifact. In an earlier analysis of about 540 of the donors, most TCR beta V segments were observed in productive rearrangements about 87% or about 30% of the time, broadly matching IMGT annotations. Because HLA typing was unavailable for some donors at each locus, only the typed subset was used in association tests. Most TCR sequences were seen in very few donors, while some public TCRs were found in many individuals. In the study, around 160 TCR beta chains were listed as associated with cytomegalovirus. According to a later analysis, TCR association rates differed among HLA loci, with DRB1 alleles showing the most associated TCRs and HLA-C alleles showing the fewest. For the cohort, immune exposure information was limited to CMV serostatus. When HLA alleles, especially DR and DQ, strongly co-occurred, TCR associations were difficult to assign to individual alleles. In a later analysis, most CMV-associated TCR beta chains were found to appear HLA-restricted, with HLA associations seemingly driven largely by CMV exposure. Because counts were too low, approximately 18 rarely observed V segments, including chromosome 9 orphons, were excluded from the earlier analysis of 587 of the donors. A later genetic analysis associated a missense DCLRE1C variant with V-gene and J-gene trimming of TCR beta chains, and an independent cohort replicated the association. This cohort had only TCR beta chains sequenced, and the lack of alpha or paired-chain data limited which features could be detected. The 87-base-pair reads could not distinguish some IMGT-functional V segments, including TRBV6-2 and TRBV6-3, so those segments were excluded. Presence/absence analyses assumed roughly uniform sequencing depth across donors, an assumption that may not hold. Three of the identified cytomegalovirus-associated TCR beta chains were confirmed in vitro to be specific for cytomegalovirus antigens. According to a later analysis, parvovirus B19, influenza, CMV and Epstein-Barr virus appeared linked to several top co-occurrence clusters. Compared with equally common non-associated chains, HLA-associated TCR beta chains in a later analysis were more clonally expanded and had lower generation probabilities.

The germline V gene specifies SGDLS as CDR1 and YYNGEE as CDR2. Unmatched junction bases come to 8, with V trimmed by 4 bases and J by 2 bases. Including cysteine and phenylalanine, the CDR3 has 15 amino acids. Only the CDR3 portion is preserved as DNA: 45 bases, with reading frame beginning at the first base. The cohort was made up of approximately 670 healthy bone marrow donors. All cohort members were sampled while nominally healthy, although unrecorded immune exposures were likely present. The donor was CMV seronegative and belonged to the group of 350 or so seronegative cohort members. Each donor provided a peripheral blood sample, and peripheral blood mononuclear cells were used for TCR beta sequencing. The Qiagen DNeasy Blood Extraction Kit was used to extract genomic DNA from the blood cell samples. As for this clone: The antigen it binds to is not known.

Receptors were amplified or captured by the immunoSEQ multiplex PCR assay. For the multiplex PCR, a mixture combining 60 forward primers for TCR Vbeta segments and 13 reverse primers for TCR Jbeta segments was used. The CDR3 region of rearranged TCR beta genes was amplified from genomic DNA with a multiplex PCR assay. On the Illumina HiSeq System, the amplified TCR beta libraries were sequenced as 87-base-pair reads. The original pipeline was this. Across the roughly 640 repertoires, a later analysis counted tens of millions of unique TCR beta chains, 9 million to 14 million of which were shared by at least two donors. A nearest-neighbor algorithm error-corrected the raw reads and collapsed the reads into unique sequences, merging closely related sequences to remove PCR and sequencing errors. V, D and J gene segments were assigned by aligning CDR3 sequences to IMGT reference sequences. For a sequence to be retained, at least a six-nucleotide match to both a V gene segment and a J gene segment was required. Rearrangements were called productive when the CDR3 lacked stop codons and stayed in frame with V and J; all others were non-productive. Following IMGT convention, CDR3 was defined as the stretch from the second conserved V-encoded cysteine up to the conserved J-encoded phenylalanine. In an earlier analysis of more than 550 of the donors, sequences lacking an unambiguous match to a single V gene segment were excluded. An earlier analysis of approximately 590 of the donors classified V segments as functional when productive rearrangements were above 56.7% and as segregating when the standard deviation between donors was above 5%. A statistical classification framework was built to diagnose cytomegalovirus status from the catalog of TCR beta chain sequences. In a later analysis, V and J genes were assigned by comparing TCR nucleotide sequences against IMGT/GENE-DB human TR gene sequences. A later analysis assigned CDR3 sequences and most-parsimonious VDJ recombination scenarios with the TCRdist pipeline. A later analysis defined each TCR beta chain by its CDR3 amino acid sequence plus V-gene family, and excluded reads lacking a unique V-gene family. As a way to deal with suspected cross-contamination and a sequencing artifact, a later analysis dropped under 600 nucleotide sequences that were highly shared and had low generation probability. In a later analysis, a clonal expansion index for each public chain was calculated from normalized within-repertoire ranks of inferred template counts. In a later analysis, generation probabilities were computed with a VDJ recombination model fitted to out-of-frame rearrangements, and the resulting probabilities were checked against IGoR. In a later analysis, hypergeometric tests were used to score TCR-TCR, TCR-HLA and TCR-CMV co-occurrence, with a repertoire-size bias correction applied to TCR pairs. A later analysis estimated false discovery rates by permuting HLA or CMV assignments 20 times. In a later analysis, co-occurring TCRs were grouped using DBSCAN, with TCRdist sequence similarity added in when clustering inside HLA-allele-positive subsets. For co-occurrence clustering, repertoires with fewer than 30,000 or more than 120,000 public chains were excluded, along with several repertoires with anomalous nucleotide sharing. TCRdb obtained this table from immuneACCESS and retained in-frame rearrangements with V and J assigned. These tables miss some clones; where compared with another copy, unresolved V genes account for less than half of the shortfall, and the remainder is unexplained. The V and J calls and the clone size are those of that table, but D and trimming were determined from the DNA. Per the sample table, the count is some 72,000 clones. About 0.83% of the sample comes from the top ten.

This TCR was recovered from a boy under 18 in good health and CMV-seronegative. This receptor chain uses TRBV9 and TRBJ2-7; 8 central bases correspond to TRBD1. Sequencing input: PBMCs. The CDR3 in this case is CASSTGQGVPYEQYF. The DNA sequence reads TGTGCCAGCAGCACCGGACAGGGAGTCCCCTACGAGCAGTACTTC.